Included here is one T cell receptor (beta chain) sequence, with context. Its target is unknown. CDR3 size: 15 residues. V was shortened by 8 bases and J by 3 bases, with 17 bases between the two germline ends. The sample comes from a study of T-cell reconstitution after alpha-beta-depleted transplantation in children. As it was prepared, the TCRbeta library received unique molecular identifiers. TCRdb fed the PCR reads into MiXCR, producing one record per CDR3 protein. This table has hundreds of thousands of distinct CDR3 sequences, 6.5% to 10% appearing once. Findings of the study overall: Diversity of TCRbeta at day 60 was high in some patients, arising from surviving recipient T cells and thymic progenitors.

The receptor comes from a male patient between 10 and 17 years old who had a stem cell transplant for acute lymphoblastic leukemia, so the T cells may come from the graft donor. The sample was PBMCs, mostly from graft donor cells, taken 180 days after TCRalphabeta/CD19-depleted stem cell transplant. The genes are TRBV12-3 or TRBV12-4 and TRBJ1-5, with D maybe TRBD1 (5 bases). The CDR3 DNA reads TGTGCCAGCTCGAGGGAGGGGAATACCAATCAGCCCCAGCATTTT. Translated: CASSREGNTNQPQHF.